This TCR beta chain was sequenced in a study of CD8 T cells in Susac syndrome. Study results and limitations: The study recognized that the number of individuals in its TCR sequencing and HLA analysis was relatively small.

Roughly 0.5 to 1 ug RNA was reverse transcribed with random hexamers. Amplification of TCR beta CDR3 by immunoSEQ multiplex PCR spanned 54 Vbeta and 13 Jbeta. TCRdb analysed the immunoSEQ multiplex PCR reads with MiXCR anew, one entry per CDR3 protein. The sample holds 210,000 or so distinct CDR3 sequences, more than 85% seen once. TCR beta sequences were obtained from blood CD8+ and CD4+ T cells. TEMRA cells were enriched by FACS, and CD4+ and CD8+ T cells were negatively isolated. Germline V gene sequence: CDR1 MNHEY, CDR2 SVGAGI. CDR3 length equals 14 residues. Trimming took 2 bases from V and 13 from J; bases not matched to a gene: 6. As to this clonotype: The antigen remains unidentified.

The clonotype was recovered from a human donor with multiple sclerosis. The V and J genes are TRBV6-5 and TRBJ2-1; 12 nucleotides line up with TRBD2. Sample: CD8+ T cells from PBMCs. The CDR3, as DNA: TGTGCCAGCAGTTACGGACTAGCGGGGAATATACAGTTCTTC. Translating it yields CASSYGLAGNIQFF.